The entry below describes one TCR beta chain. The entry originates in a study of response to subunit inactivated influenza vaccine. The V and J ends lost 3 bases and 5 bases, in that order; junction bases with no gene match: 7. This CDR3 has 18 residues. CDR1 is LGHNA, CDR2 YNFKEQ, per germline. TCRdb used MiXCR to reprocess the RT-PCR reads, holding one entry per CDR3 protein. Of some 550,000 distinct CDR3 sequences listed, 20% to 25% are singletons. These data were likewise used in another study, on T cells expressing NK-cell markers. That paper states: The TCR beta cDNA came from 5'RACE template switching with UMIs. One of the eight sequenced donors was seronegative, whereas the other seven were HCMV-seropositive. For a few donors, these clonotypes were likewise the leading ones in the CD3+CD56-NKG2C+ fraction.

The genes are TRBV4-2 and TRBJ2-2, with 15 bases fitting TRBD2. The sequence derives from a man aged 50 or older who received an inactivated influenza vaccine. This material consisted of CD4+ T cells sorted from PBMCs, taken 11 to 12 days after vaccination. CDR3 loop: CASSQDGLAGGQTGELFF. The CDR3 nucleotides read TGTGCCAGCAGCCAGGATGGACTAGCGGGGGGGCAAACCGGGGAGCTGTTTTTT.